One and the same sample provided the 32 T cell receptor beta chains below, sequenced in a study of identical twins. TCRdb passed the 5' RACE reads through MiXCR, listing each CDR3 protein once. Of hundreds of thousands of distinct CDR3 sequences in the sample, 8.5% to 9% are singletons; the top ten hold 0.75% to 1%. These same records also appear under a second study, on yellow fever vaccine responses in identical twins.

Specimen: PBMCs. The origin of the receptors is a woman between 18 and 29 years old in good health.

The CDR3 reads CASSPRTGIMNTEAFF. In DNA form, the CDR3 reads TGTGCCAGCAGCCCCAGGACAGGGATTATGAACACTGAAGCTTTCTTT. The chain recombines TRBV7-2 with TRBJ1-1; TRBD1 matches 8 bases. CDR3 length equals 16 residues. CDR1 SGHTA and CDR2 FQGNSA come from the germline V gene. The J segment lost 0 bases and the V segment lost 5 bases, leaving 8 bases of the junction unmatched.

This clonotype was counted only a few times. The chain is built from TRBV29-1 and TRBJ2-3, with TRBD2 matching 8 bases. The V segment lost 8 bases and the J segment 4 bases; nucleotides outside the gene matches: 11. The CDR3 runs to 14 residues. CDR1 is SQVTM and CDR2 is ANQGSEA in the germline V gene. Written as DNA, the CDR3 is TGCAGCTTCACAGGACTAGCTTCGGCAGATACGCAGTATTTT. Translated, it gives CSFTGLASADTQYF.

The chain uses TRBV21-1 and TRBJ2-3; the DNA was not compared with TRBD2, the D call given in the table. TRBV21-1 is designated a pseudogene. The CDR3 is made up of 16 amino acids. The CDR3 DNA sequence: TGTGCCAGCAGCACCATGCGACTCCCGATTTTGGATACGCAGTATTTT. It is translated as CASSTMRLPILDTQYF.

The chain combines TRBV9 with TRBJ2-5; the D is unclear. The CDR3 is 16 amino acids. V was shortened by 0 bases and J by 4 bases, with 16 bases between the two germline ends. In germline, CDR1 is SGDLS, CDR2 YYNGEE. The CDR3 DNA reads TGTGCCAGCAGCGTAGGGCAAAGAGACAATCGAGAGACCCAGTACTTC. This sequence encodes CASSVGQRDNRETQYF.

There are many counts of this clonotype. The J gene is TRBJ2-2, the V gene TRBV7-2; no reliable D call. The CDR3 is 16 residues long. Trimming took 1 base from V and 4 from J, leaving 13 bases between them. Germline-derived CDR1 and CDR2 are SGHTA and FQGNSA. Here the CDR3 DNA reads TGTGCCAGCAGCTTAGGGGCAGTCGCTATCACCGGGGAGCTGTTTTTT. Translated, it gives CASSLGAVAITGELFF.

The chain joins TRBV6-2 or TRBV6-3 to TRBJ2-7; TRBD2 agrees at 11 bases. The J call may be mistaken, given a closer DNA end match to TRBJ2-1. From germline, CDR1 is MNHEY and CDR2 SVGEGT. This CDR3 is built from 15 residues. This CDR3 is CASSSHSGGEDEQFF. DNA for the CDR3: TGTGCCAGCAGTTCCCATAGCGGGGGGGAAGACGAGCAGTTCTTC.

V and J are TRBV2 and TRBJ2-1; D perhaps matches TRBD2 (6 bases). The germline V and J ends were trimmed by 4 bases and 7 bases, with 14 bases remaining between them. Germline assignment: CDR1 SNHLY and CDR2 FYNNEI. This CDR3 comprises 14 residues. This CDR3 reads CASSAGEVLNEQFF. CDR3 DNA sequence: TGTGCCAGCAGTGCGGGAGAAGTGCTGAATGAGCAGTTCTTC.

This clonotype was observed a handful of times. The chain links TRBV2 to TRBJ2-2; possibly TRBD2 for D (6 bases). The CDR3 consists of 15 residues. Trimming removed 2 bases from V and 6 bases from J, with 13 bases in between. Germline CDR1 is SNHLY and CDR2 is FYNNEI. The CDR3 DNA reads TGTGCCAGCAGTGAATCTCTAGCGAGAGCCGGGGAGCTGTTTTTT. Translated: CASSESLARAGELFF.

This clonotype appeared a few times. The chain carries TRBV5-6 and TRBJ1-1; D gene unclear. Trimming pared 3 bases from V and 4 bases from J, leaving 19 bases between. Germline CDR1 and CDR2: SGHDT and YYEEEE. The CDR3 is 16 residues long. Here the CDR3 DNA reads TGTGCCAGCAGCTATCCTGGAGGCCTCGGCGCCACTGAAGCTTTCTTT. It is translated as CASSYPGGLGATEAFF.

The sample holds many counts of this clonotype. The J gene is TRBJ2-1, the V gene TRBV5-1; unclear D gene. The germline CDR1 and CDR2 sequences are SGHRS and YFSETQ. This CDR3 is built from 14 residues. V was trimmed by 0 bases and J by 7 bases, leaving 11 bases between them. The CDR3: CASSLVVGINEQFF. Here the CDR3 DNA reads TGCGCCAGCAGCTTGGTGGTTGGTATAAATGAGCAGTTCTTC.

This clonotype has only a few counts. The chain has TRBV9 and TRBJ2-2; weak D call: TRBD1 (5 bases). Germline V gives CDR1 SGDLS, CDR2 YYNGEE. CDR3 length: 15 residues. Trimming removed 3 bases at V and 4 bases at J, with 13 bases between. The CDR3 sequence is CASSDKGKGTGELFF. The CDR3 DNA reads TGTGCCAGCAGCGACAAGGGGAAGGGCACCGGGGAGCTGTTTTTT.

This clonotype appeared a few times. The rearrangement links TRBV24-1 to TRBJ1-5; TRBD1 agrees at 9 bases. CDR3 length: 14 amino acids. Looked up from germline, CDR1 is KGHDR and CDR2 is SFDVKD. The trim removed 9 bases at V and 3 bases at J, leaving 5 bases unmatched. The DNA of the CDR3 is TGTGCCACCTCCGGGACAGGGAACAATCAGCCCCAGCATTTT. Translated, it gives CATSGTGNNQPQHF.

This clonotype was picked up many times. The chain combines TRBV29-1 with TRBJ2-7, with 10 bases identical to TRBD2. J was trimmed by 1 base and V by 5 bases; bases with no gene match: 2. Per the germline V gene, CDR1 is SQVTM and CDR2 is ANQGSEA. The CDR3 spans 13 residues. The CDR3 DNA sequence: TGCAGCGTTCGGACTAGCGGTTCCTACGAGCAGTACTTC. Encoded protein: CSVRTSGSYEQYF.

A few counts support this clonotype. CDR3 DNA: TGCAGTGCTAGATGGCAGTACACAGATACGCAGTATTTT. Translating gives CSARWQYTDTQYF. V gene TRBV20-1 combines with J gene TRBJ2-3; no clear D gene. This CDR3 contains 13 residues. Between the trimmed V and J ends, which lost 2 bases and 2 bases, there was a span of 8 bases. Germline V gene lookup returns CDR1 DFQATT and CDR2 SNEGSKA (reference sequence).

This clonotype was counted between two and nine times. The chain uses TRBV6-1 and TRBJ2-1, with TRBD2 matching over 8 bases. The germline gives CDR1 MNHNS, CDR2 SASEGT. The CDR3 loop spans 14 amino acids. V dropped 8 bases and J dropped 9; count of bases not matched to a gene: 12. CDR3 DNA: TGTGCCAGCCTTCGGGGGGGGGGCCGCGGTGAGCAGTTCTTC. It codes for CASLRGGGRGEQFF.

The rearrangement uses TRBV5-1 and TRBJ2-2; the D is unclear. CDR3 size: 14 residues. From germline, CDR1 is SGHRS and CDR2 YFSETQ. Trimming took off 1 base at V and 7 bases at J, with 11 bases between the two ends. The CDR3 sequence is CASSLSPLIGELFF. The CDR3 DNA reads TGCGCCAGCAGCTTGAGCCCCTTGATCGGGGAGCTGTTTTTT.

The table lists this clonotype with many counts. This chain uses TRBV25-1 with TRBJ2-7; TRBD1 or TRBD2 may be the D gene (5 bases each). Germline CDR1 and CDR2: MGHDK and SYGVNS. Trimming cost V 10 bases and J 2 bases, with 15 bases left between them. The CDR3 totals 13 residues. The CDR3 DNA follows: TGTGCCACCTCGATGGGGGAGCCCTACGAGCAGTACTTC. This encodes CATSMGEPYEQYF.

In this sample, this clonotype turned up a few times. This chain uses TRBV7-9 with TRBJ2-3; D is uncertain. Germline V gene lookup returns CDR1 SEHNR and CDR2 FQNEAQ (reference sequence). CDR3 length: 14 amino acids. Trimming took 5 bases from V and 4 from J, leaving 13 bases between them. CDR3 sequence (DNA): TGTGCCAGCAGCAAGGGCGAAGAAGCAGATACGCAGTATTTT. Its protein is CASSKGEEADTQYF.

This clonotype has more than one count but fewer than ten. V usage is TRBV4-3 and J usage is TRBJ2-3; TRBD2 agrees at 8 bases. This CDR3 comprises 18 residues. From germline, CDR1 is LGHNA and CDR2 YSLEER. Trimming took 0 bases from V and 4 from J; bases not matched to a gene: 12. CDR3 in DNA: TGCGCCAGCAGCCAAGACGCCTTTGGAGCGGGAGTTTCAGATACGCAGTATTTT. It translates to CASSQDAFGAGVSDTQYF.

This clonotype was detected ten times or more. The chain carries TRBV7-8 and TRBJ2-7; 10 bases agree with TRBD2. V lost 7 bases to trimming and J lost 2 bases; unmatched junction nucleotides: 5. In germline, CDR1 is SGHVS, CDR2 FQNEAQ. The CDR3 runs to 14 residues. The CDR3 DNA reads as TGTGCCAGCACCCTAGCGGGGGAGGCCTACGAGCAGTACTTC. This gives the protein CASTLAGEAYEQYF. Complete variable domain (other parts from reference TRBV7-8 and TRBJ2-7): GAGVSQSPRYKVAKRGQDVALRCDPISGHVSLFWYQQALGQGPEFLTYFQNEAQLDKSGLPSDRFFAERPEGSVSTLKIQRTQQEDSAVYLCASTLAGEAYEQYFGPGTRLTVT.

This clonotype was seen a handful of times. The genes are TRBV29-1 and TRBJ2-7; 9 positions match TRBD2. The V and J ends lost 6 bases and 2 bases, in that order; junction bases with no gene match: 8. This CDR3 has 14 residues. Per germline, CDR1 SQVTM and CDR2 ANQGSEA. CDR3 nucleotide sequence: TGCAGCGTCGGAGGGGGCGGGGGGGCCTACGAGCAGTACTTC. Its protein is CSVGGGGGAYEQYF.

This clonotype was seen a handful of times. The chain carries TRBV30 and TRBJ2-2; D tentatively fits TRBD1 or TRBD2 (5 bases each). The V gene lost 4 bases and the J gene lost 4 bases, with 19 bases spanning the gap. The V gene's germline CDR1 is GTSNPN and CDR2 SVGIG (reference sequence). The CDR3 is 16 residues long. In DNA, the CDR3 is TGTGCCTGGACTACCCACTCGAGGGGAAGCACCGGGGAGCTGTTTTTT. The encoded protein is CAWTTHSRGSTGELFF.

Turning to this clonotype: The junction and the germline gene differ at one end; a read error may be behind it. V gene TRBV9 combines with J gene TRBJ2-3; D is unclear. The CDR3 is 12 amino acids. CDR1 and CDR2 (germline): SGDLS, YYNGEE. The CDR3 DNA follows: TGTGCCAGCAGCGTAGCTACGTCAGTACTCAATTTT. Amino acid sequence: CASSVATSVLNF.

This clonotype was counted at least ten times. V usage is TRBV7-2 and J usage is TRBJ2-5; the D is unclear. CDR3 length equals 13 residues. Trimming stripped 2 bases from V and 5 bases from J, with 9 bases between. The V gene's germline CDR1 is SGHTA and CDR2 FQGNSA. The CDR3 nucleotides are TGTGCCAGCAGCTTACGACGGTCCGAGACCCAGTACTTC. This gives the protein CASSLRRSETQYF.

In this sample, this clonotype turned up a few times. The chain recombines TRBV2 with TRBJ2-1, with 12 bases matching TRBD2. CDR3 size: 15 residues. Per germline, CDR1 SNHLY and CDR2 FYNNEI. Trimming at V came to 2 bases and at J to 8 bases, leaving 4 bases not matched to a gene. CDR3 sequence: CASSELAGGYDEQFF. The CDR3 nucleotides read TGTGCCAGCAGTGAACTAGCGGGAGGGTACGATGAGCAGTTCTTC.

This chain uses TRBV5-6 with TRBJ2-4; TRBD1 might be the D (6 bases). Between the trimmed V and J ends, which lost 2 bases and 0 bases, there was a span of 18 bases. The CDR3 has 18 residues. CDR1 and CDR2 from the germline V gene are SGHDT and YYEEEE. CDR3 nucleotide sequence: TGTGCCAGCAGCTTACCTACAATCGGACAGATAGCCAAAAACATTCAGTACTTC. This gives the protein CASSLPTIGQIAKNIQYF.

This chain links TRBV12-3 or TRBV12-4 with TRBJ2-3, with 8 bases lining up with TRBD1. After removal of 6 bases from V and 4 bases from J, the junction contained 3 bases not matched to a gene. The CDR3 is 13 amino acids. The CDR3 spells CASSKTGADTQYF. CDR3 nucleotide sequence: TGTGCCAGCAGCAAGACAGGGGCAGATACGCAGTATTTT.

This clonotype occurred a few times. J is TRBJ2-2 and V is TRBV19; D gene uncertain. Trimming removed 1 base at V and 5 bases at J, with 14 bases between. The CDR3 consists of 16 residues. Germline CDR1 LNHDA, CDR2 SQIVND (reference sequence). This CDR3 reads CASSIATVPTTGELFF. As DNA, the CDR3 is TGTGCCAGTAGTATAGCCACTGTACCGACGACCGGGGAGCTGTTTTTT.

The rearrangement joins TRBV6-1 to TRBJ2-3; the D gene is possibly TRBD2 (7 bases). V was pared by 9 bases and J by 4 bases, with 17 bases between. CDR1 MNHNS and CDR2 SASEGT come from the germline V gene. The CDR3 runs to 14 residues. In DNA form, the CDR3 reads TGTGCCAGTAGCTTGGGGGGGCTGGCAGATACGCAGTATTTT. Translating it yields CASSLGGLADTQYF.

The sample holds a few counts of this clonotype. Here the CDR3 omits its conserved ending phenylalanine or tryptophan, so a read error is the likely source. As DNA, the CDR3 is TGTGCCAGCAGTTTATCCGCGACGGCGAACACTGAAGCTTTCCTT. Amino acids: CASSLSATANTEAFL. V and J are TRBV27 and TRBJ1-1, with D unresolved. The V end was cut by 0 bases, the J end by 1 base, with 9 bases between. From germline, CDR1 is MNHEY and CDR2 SMNVEV (reference sequence). This CDR3 spans 15 amino acids.

This clonotype turned up a few times. The rearrangement links TRBV27 to TRBJ1-2; 10 positions agree with TRBD1. V shed 5 bases, J shed 7 bases, and the junction held 10 bases outside the gene matches. The CDR3 is 15 amino acids. Per germline, CDR1 MNHEY and CDR2 SMNVEV (reference sequence). In DNA, the CDR3 is TGTGCCAGCAGTCCTGGACAGGGGGGAATTCCTGGCTACACCTTC. It is translated as CASSPGQGGIPGYTF.

This chain connects TRBV14 to TRBJ2-7; perhaps TRBD1 as D (6 bases). CDR3 length: 16 residues. V shed 1 base and J shed 0 bases, with 13 bases lying between them. Germline values: CDR1 SGHDN, CDR2 FVKESK. The CDR3 region is CASSQATGQSSYEQYF. CDR3 nucleotides: TGTGCCAGCAGCCAAGCCACAGGGCAGAGCTCCTACGAGCAGTACTTC.